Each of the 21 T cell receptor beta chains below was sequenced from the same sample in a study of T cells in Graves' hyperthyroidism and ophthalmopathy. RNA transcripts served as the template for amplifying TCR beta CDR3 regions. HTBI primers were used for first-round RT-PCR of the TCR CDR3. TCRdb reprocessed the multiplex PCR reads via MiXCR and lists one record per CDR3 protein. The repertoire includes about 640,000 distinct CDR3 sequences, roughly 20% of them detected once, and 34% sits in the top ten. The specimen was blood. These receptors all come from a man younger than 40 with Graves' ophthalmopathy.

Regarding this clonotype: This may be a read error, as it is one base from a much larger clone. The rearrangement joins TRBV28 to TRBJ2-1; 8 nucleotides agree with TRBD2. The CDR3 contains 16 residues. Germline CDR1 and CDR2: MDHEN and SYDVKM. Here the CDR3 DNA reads TGTGCCAGCAGACCCCGGACTAGCTCTACCTACGATGAGCAGTTCTTC. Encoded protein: CASRPRTSSTYDEQFF. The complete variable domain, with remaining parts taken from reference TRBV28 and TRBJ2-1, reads DVKVTQSSRYLVKRTGEKVFLECVQDMDHENMFWYRQDPGLGLRLIYFSYDVKMKEKGDIPEGYSVSREKKERFSLILESASTNQTSMYLCASRPRTSSTYDEQFFGPGTRLTVL.

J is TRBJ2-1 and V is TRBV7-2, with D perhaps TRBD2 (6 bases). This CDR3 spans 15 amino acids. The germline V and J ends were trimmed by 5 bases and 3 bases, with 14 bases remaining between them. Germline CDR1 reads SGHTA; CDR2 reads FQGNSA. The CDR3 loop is CASSIPPEGYNEQFF. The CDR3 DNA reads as TGTGCCAGCAGCATCCCCCCGGAGGGCTACAATGAGCAGTTCTTC.

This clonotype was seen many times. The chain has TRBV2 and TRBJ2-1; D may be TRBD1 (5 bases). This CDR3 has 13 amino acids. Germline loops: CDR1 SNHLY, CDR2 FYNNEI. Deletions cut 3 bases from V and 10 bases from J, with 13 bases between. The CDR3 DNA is TGTGCCAGCAGTGATGGCTTCAGGGAAGAGCAGTTCTTC. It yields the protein CASSDGFREEQFF. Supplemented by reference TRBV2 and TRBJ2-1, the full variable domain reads EPEVTQTPSHQVTQMGQEVILRCVPISNHLYFYWYRQILGQKVEFLVSFYNNEISEKSEIFDDQFSVERPDGSNFTLKIRSTKLEDSAMYFCASSDGFREEQFFGPGTRLTVL.

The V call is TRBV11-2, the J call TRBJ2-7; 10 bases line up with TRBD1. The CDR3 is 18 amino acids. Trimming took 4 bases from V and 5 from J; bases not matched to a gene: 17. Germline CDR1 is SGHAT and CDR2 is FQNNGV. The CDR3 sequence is CASSWAVGTGERMDEQYF. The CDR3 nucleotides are TGTGCCAGCAGCTGGGCGGTAGGGACAGGGGAGCGGATGGACGAGCAGTACTTC.

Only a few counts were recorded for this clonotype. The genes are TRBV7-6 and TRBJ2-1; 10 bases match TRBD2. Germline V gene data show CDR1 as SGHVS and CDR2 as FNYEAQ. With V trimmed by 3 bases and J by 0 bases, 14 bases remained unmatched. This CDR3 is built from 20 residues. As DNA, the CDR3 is TGTGCCAGCAGCTTGGCGCTAGCGGGAGAAGGGCCAATCTCCTACAATGAGCAGTTCTTC. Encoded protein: CASSLALAGEGPISYNEQFF.

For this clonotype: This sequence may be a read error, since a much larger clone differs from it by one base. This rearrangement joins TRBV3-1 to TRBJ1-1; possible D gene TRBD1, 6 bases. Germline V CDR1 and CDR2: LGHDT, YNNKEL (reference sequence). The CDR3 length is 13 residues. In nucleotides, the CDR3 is TGTGCCGGCAGCCAGGACAGAGACACTGAAGCTTTCTTT. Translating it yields CAGSQDRDTEAFF. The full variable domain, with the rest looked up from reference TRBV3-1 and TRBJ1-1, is DTAVSQTPKYLVTQMGNDKSIKCEQNLGHDTMYWYKQDSKKFLKIMFSYNNKELIINETVPNRFSPKSPDKAHLNLHINSLELGDSAVYFCAGSQDRDTEAFFGQGTRLTVV.

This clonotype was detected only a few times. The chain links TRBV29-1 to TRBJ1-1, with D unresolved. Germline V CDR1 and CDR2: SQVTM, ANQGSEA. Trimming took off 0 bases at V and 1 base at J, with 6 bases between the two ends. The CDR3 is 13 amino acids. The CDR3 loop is CSVEDPRNTEAFF. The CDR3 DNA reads TGCAGCGTTGAAGATCCGAGGAACACTGAAGCTTTCTTT.

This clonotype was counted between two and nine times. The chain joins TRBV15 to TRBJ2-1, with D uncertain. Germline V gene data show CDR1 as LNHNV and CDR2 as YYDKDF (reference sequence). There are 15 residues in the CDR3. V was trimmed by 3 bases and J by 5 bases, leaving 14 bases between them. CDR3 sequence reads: CATSSRPPTNNEQFF. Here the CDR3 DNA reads TGTGCCACCAGCAGTCGACCCCCTACAAACAATGAGCAGTTCTTC.

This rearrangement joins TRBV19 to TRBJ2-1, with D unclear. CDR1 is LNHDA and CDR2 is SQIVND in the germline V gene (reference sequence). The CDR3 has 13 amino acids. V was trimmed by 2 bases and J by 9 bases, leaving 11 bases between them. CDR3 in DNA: TGTGCCAGTAGTATAAGGGTTTTGGGTGAGCAGTTCTTC. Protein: CASSIRVLGEQFF. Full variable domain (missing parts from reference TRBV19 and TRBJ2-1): DGGITQSPKYLFRKEGQNVTLSCEQNLNHDAMYWYRQDPGQGLRLIYYSQIVNDFQKGDIAEGYSVSREKKESFPLTVTSAQKNPTAFYLCASSIRVLGEQFFGPGTRLTVL.

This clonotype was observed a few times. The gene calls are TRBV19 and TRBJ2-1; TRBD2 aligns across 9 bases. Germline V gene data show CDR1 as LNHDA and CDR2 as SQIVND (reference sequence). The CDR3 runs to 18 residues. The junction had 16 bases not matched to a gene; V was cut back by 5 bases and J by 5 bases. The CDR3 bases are TGTGCCAGTAGTGTATGGGGGCCCAGCGGGAGGATCCACAATGAGCAGTTCTTC. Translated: CASSVWGPSGRIHNEQFF.

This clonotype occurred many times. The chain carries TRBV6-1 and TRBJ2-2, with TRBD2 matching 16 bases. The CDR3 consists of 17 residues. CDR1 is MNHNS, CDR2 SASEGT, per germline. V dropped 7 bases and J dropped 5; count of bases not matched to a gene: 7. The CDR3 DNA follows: TGTGCCAGCACTGATCCGGGACTAGCGGGAGGGACCGGGGAGCTGTTTTTT. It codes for CASTDPGLAGGTGELFF.

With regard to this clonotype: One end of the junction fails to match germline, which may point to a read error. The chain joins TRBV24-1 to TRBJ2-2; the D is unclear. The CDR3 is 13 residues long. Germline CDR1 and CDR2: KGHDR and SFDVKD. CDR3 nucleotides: TGTGTCACCAGTGAGCCAGCAACCGGGGAGCTGTTTTTT. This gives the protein CVTSEPATGELFF.

The CDR3, as DNA: TGCAGTGCTACGGCCCTCTATGGCTACACCTTC. Its translation is CSATALYGYTF. The chain has TRBV20-1 and TRBJ1-2; D is unclear. This CDR3 is built from 11 residues. The V and J ends lost 4 bases and 4 bases respectively, with 7 bases between them. Germline V CDR1 and CDR2: DFQATT, SNEGSKA (reference sequence).

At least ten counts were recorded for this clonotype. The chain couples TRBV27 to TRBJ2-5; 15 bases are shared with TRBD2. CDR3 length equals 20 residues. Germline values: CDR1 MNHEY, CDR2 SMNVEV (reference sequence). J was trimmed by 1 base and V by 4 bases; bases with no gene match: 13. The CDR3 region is CASSSTMGTSGRSPQETQYF. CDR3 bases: TGTGCCAGCAGTTCGACTATGGGGACTAGCGGGAGGTCCCCCCAAGAGACCCAGTACTTC.

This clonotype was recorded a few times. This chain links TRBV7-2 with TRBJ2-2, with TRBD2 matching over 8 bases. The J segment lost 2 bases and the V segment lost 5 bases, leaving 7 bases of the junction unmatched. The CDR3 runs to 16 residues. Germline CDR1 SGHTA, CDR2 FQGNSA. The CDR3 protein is CASSATSGINTGELFF. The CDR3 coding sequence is TGTGCCAGCAGCGCAACTAGCGGCATAAACACCGGGGAGCTGTTTTTT. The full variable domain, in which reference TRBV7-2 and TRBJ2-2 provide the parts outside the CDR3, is GAGVSQSPSNKVTEKGKDVELRCDPISGHTALYWYRQSLGQGLEFLIYFQGNSAPDKSGLPSDRFSAERTGGSVSTLTIQRTQQEDSAVYLCASSATSGINTGELFFGEGSRLTVL.

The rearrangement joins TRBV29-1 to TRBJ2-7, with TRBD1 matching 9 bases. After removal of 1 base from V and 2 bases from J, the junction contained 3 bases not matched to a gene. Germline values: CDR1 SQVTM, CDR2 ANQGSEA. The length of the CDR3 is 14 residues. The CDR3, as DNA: TGCAGCGTTGAAGGGGGACAGGGAACCTACGAGCAGTACTTC. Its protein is CSVEGGQGTYEQYF.

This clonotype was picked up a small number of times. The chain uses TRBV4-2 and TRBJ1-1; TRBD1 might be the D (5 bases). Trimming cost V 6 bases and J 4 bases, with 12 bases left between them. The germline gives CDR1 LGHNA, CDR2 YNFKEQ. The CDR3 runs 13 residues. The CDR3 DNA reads TGTGCCAGCAGTCTAGGGGACGCCACTGAAGCTTTCTTT. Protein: CASSLGDATEAFF.

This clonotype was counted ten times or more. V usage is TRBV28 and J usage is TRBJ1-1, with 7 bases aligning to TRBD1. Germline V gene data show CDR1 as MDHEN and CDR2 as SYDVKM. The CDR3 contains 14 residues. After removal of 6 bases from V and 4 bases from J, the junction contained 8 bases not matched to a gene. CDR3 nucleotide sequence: TGTGCCAGCAGGGAGACAGGGTCGGTCACTGAAGCTTTCTTT. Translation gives CASRETGSVTEAFF.

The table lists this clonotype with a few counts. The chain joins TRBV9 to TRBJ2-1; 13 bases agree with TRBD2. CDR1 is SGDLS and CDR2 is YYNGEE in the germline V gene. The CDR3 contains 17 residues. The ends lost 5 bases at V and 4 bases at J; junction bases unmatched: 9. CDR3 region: CASSSQGLAGPYNEQFF. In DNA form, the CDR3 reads TGTGCCAGCAGTAGTCAGGGACTAGCGGGACCTTACAATGAGCAGTTCTTC.

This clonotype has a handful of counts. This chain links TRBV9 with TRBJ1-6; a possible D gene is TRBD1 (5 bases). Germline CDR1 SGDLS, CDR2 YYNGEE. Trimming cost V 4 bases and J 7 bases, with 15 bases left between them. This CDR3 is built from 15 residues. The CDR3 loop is CASSPRSGANSPLHF. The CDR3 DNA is TGTGCCAGCAGCCCCCGGAGTGGGGCCAATTCACCCCTCCACTTT.

This CDR3 reads CSADPSGRNEKLFF. For the CDR3, the DNA is TGCAGTGCTGACCCATCCGGGAGAAATGAAAAACTGTTTTTT. The chain links TRBV20-1 to TRBJ1-4; D remains unclear. The CDR3 sequence is 14 residues long. Trimming cost V 5 bases and J 5 bases, with 15 bases left between them. Germline loops: CDR1 DFQATT, CDR2 SNEGSKA (reference sequence).